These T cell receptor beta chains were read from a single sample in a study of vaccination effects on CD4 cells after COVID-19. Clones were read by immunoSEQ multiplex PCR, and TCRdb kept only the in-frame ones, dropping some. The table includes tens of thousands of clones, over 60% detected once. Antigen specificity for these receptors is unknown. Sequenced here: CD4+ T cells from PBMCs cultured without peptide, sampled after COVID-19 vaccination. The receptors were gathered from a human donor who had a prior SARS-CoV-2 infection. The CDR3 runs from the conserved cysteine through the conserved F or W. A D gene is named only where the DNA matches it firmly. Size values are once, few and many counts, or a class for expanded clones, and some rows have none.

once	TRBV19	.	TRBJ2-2	CASSSSGPGGELFF	TGTGCCAGTAGTTCAAGCGGACCGGGAGGGGAGCTGTTTTTT
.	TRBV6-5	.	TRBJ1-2	CASSYAGRPFDYGYTF	TGTGCCAGCAGTTATGCAGGCAGGCCCTTCGACTATGGCTACACCTTC
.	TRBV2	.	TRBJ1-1	CASRVGAVREAFF	TGTGCCAGCAGAGTCGGGGCAGTAAGAGAAGCTTTCTTT
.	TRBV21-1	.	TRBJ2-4	CASRLKGGKNIQYF	TGTGCCAGCAGACTTAAGGGGGGCAAAAACATTCAGTACTTC
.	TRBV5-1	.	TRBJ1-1	CASSLIGPIPRLATEAFF	TGCGCCAGCAGCTTGATCGGCCCGATACCCCGTTTAGCGACGGAAGCTTTCTTT
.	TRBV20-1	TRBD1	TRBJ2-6	CSASRQGESGANVLTF	TGCAGTGCTAGTCGGCAGGGGGAATCTGGGGCCAACGTCCTGACTTTC
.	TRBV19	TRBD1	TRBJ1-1	CASTRTGGMNTEAFF	TGTGCCAGTACTCGGACAGGGGGCATGAACACTGAAGCTTTCTTT
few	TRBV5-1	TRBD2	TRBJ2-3	CASSLGASGDITDTQYF	TGCGCCAGCAGCTTGGGGGCTAGCGGGGATATAACAGATACGCAGTATTTT
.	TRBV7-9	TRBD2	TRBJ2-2	CATVAGVNTGELFF	TGTGCCACGGTAGCGGGGGTGAACACCGGGGAGCTGTTTTTT
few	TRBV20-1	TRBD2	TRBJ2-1	CSASLPSGRAGNEQFF	TGCAGTGCTAGTTTGCCTAGCGGGAGGGCGGGGAATGAGCAGTTCTTC
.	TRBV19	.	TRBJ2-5	CASSMVPSMETQYF	TGTGCCAGTAGTATGGTCCCTAGTATGGAGACCCAGTACTTC
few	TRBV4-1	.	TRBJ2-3	CASSQDERGGDTQYF	TGCGCCAGCAGCCAAGATGAGAGGGGCGGAGATACGCAGTATTTT
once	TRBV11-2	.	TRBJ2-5	CASSPRTIKETQYF	TGTGCCAGCAGCCCTAGGACGATTAAAGAGACCCAGTACTTC
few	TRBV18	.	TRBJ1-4	CASSPGREKLFF	TGTGCCAGCTCACCAGGGCGTGAAAAACTGTTTTTT
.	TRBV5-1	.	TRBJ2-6	CASSLTISGANVLTF	TGCGCCAGCAGCTTGACAATCTCTGGGGCCAACGTCCTGACTTTC
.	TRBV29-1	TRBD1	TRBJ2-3	CSTRDRQGTDTQYF	TGCAGCACTAGGGACAGGCAGGGCACAGATACGCAGTATTTT
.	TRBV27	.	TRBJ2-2	CASRLRGVRGSGRTGELFF	TGTGCCAGCAGGCTCAGGGGGGTACGGGGCTCGGGGCGCACCGGGGAGCTGTTTTTT
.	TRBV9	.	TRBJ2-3	CASSTSGRTDTQYF	TGTGCCAGCAGCACAAGCGGACGCACAGATACGCAGTATTTT
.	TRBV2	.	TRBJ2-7	CASSDRRLNYEQYF	TGTGCCAGCAGTGACCGGCGACTGAACTACGAGCAGTACTTC
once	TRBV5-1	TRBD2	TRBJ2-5	CASRRGLAQETQYF	TGCGCCAGCAGACGAGGACTAGCTCAAGAGACCCAGTACTTC
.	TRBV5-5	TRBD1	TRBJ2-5	CASSRRPGTGGSETQYF	TGTGCCAGCAGCCGCAGACCCGGGACAGGGGGTAGTGAGACCCAGTACTTC
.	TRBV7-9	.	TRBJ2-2	CASSLGKGMIVGELFF	TGTGCCAGCAGCTTAGGCAAGGGAATGATAGTCGGGGAGCTGTTTTTT
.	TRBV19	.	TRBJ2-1	CASSIGGFYNEQFF	TGTGCCAGTAGTATAGGGGGCTTCTACAATGAGCAGTTCTTC
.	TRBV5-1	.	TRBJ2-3	CASSLVPEDTQYF	TGCGCCAGCAGCTTGGTGCCTGAAGATACGCAGTATTTT
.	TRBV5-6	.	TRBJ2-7	CASSYGTHSYEQYF	TGTGCCAGCAGCTATGGGACGCACTCCTACGAGCAGTACTTC
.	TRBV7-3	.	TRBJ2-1	CASSSGAYNEQFF	TGTGCCAGCAGCTCGGGGGCCTACAATGAGCAGTTCTTC
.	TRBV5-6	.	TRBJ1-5	CASSLSFGASNQPQHF	TGTGCCAGCAGCTTGTCCTTTGGGGCGAGCAATCAGCCCCAGCATTTT
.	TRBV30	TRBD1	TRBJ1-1	CAWRDRGKAFF	TGTGCCTGGAGGGACAGGGGGAAAGCTTTCTTT
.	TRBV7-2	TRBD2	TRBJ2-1	CASSFIGGGTVQFF	TGTGCCAGCAGCTTCATCGGCGGGGGTACGGTGCAGTTCTTC
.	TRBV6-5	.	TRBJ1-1	CASSRFGGATEAFF	TGTGCCAGCAGCCGGTTTGGGGGGGCCACTGAAGCTTTCTTT
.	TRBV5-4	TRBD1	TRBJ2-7	CASSDTGGPREQYF	TGTGCCAGCAGCGACACAGGGGGCCCGCGCGAGCAGTACTTC
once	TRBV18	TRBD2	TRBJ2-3	CASSPRTSGGYPDTQYF	TGTGCCAGCTCACCCCGGACTAGCGGGGGGTACCCAGATACGCAGTATTTT
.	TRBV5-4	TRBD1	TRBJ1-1	CASSPGQGDLNTEAFF	TGTGCCAGCAGCCCCGGACAGGGCGACTTGAACACTGAAGCTTTCTTT
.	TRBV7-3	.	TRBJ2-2	CASSLLGGLDTGELFF	TGTGCCAGCAGCTTACTGGGGGGCTTAGACACCGGGGAGCTGTTTTTT
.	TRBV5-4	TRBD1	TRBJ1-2	CASSLAGQGYGYGYTF	TGTGCCAGCAGCTTGGCGGGACAGGGATACGGCTATGGCTACACCTTC
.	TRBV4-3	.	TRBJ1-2	CASSQEVSQPYGYTF	TGCGCCAGCAGCCAAGAAGTCTCACAGCCATATGGCTACACCTTC
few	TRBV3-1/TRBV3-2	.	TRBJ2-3	CASSQLLTDTQYF	TGTGCCAGCAGCCAACTCCTCACAGATACGCAGTATTTT
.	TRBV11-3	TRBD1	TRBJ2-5	CASSPRLGGEETQYF	TGTGCCAGCAGCCCCCGATTAGGGGGCGAGGAGACCCAGTACTTC
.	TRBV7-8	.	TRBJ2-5	CASSPLGPQETQYF	TGTGCCAGCAGCCCCTTGGGCCCCCAAGAGACCCAGTACTTC
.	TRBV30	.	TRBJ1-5	CAWSSTTNQPQHF	TGTGCCTGGAGCTCGACAACTAATCAGCCCCAGCATTTT
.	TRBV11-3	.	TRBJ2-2	CASSLTGLSTGELFF	TGTGCCAGCAGCTTAACGGGACTGAGCACCGGGGAGCTGTTTTTT
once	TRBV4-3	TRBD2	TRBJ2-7	CASSQEWAGDSYEQYF	TGCGCCAGCAGCCAAGAGTGGGCGGGAGACTCCTACGAGCAGTACTTC
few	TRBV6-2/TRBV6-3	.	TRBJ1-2	CASSRRLEGSYGYTF	TGTGCCAGCAGTCGCCGCCTCGAAGGATCCTATGGCTACACCTTC
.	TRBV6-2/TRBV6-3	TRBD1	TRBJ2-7	CASSFDRGFTYEQYF	TGTGCCAGCAGTTTCGACAGGGGTTTTACCTACGAGCAGTACTTC
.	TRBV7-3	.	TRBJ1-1	CASSLSGGTEAFF	TGTGCCAGCAGCTTAAGTGGGGGGACTGAAGCTTTCTTT
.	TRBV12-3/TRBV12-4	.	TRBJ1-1	CASSSRVWAEAFF	TGTGCCAGCAGTTCCAGGGTTTGGGCTGAAGCTTTCTTT
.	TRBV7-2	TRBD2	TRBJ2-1	CASSFRTSGYNEQFF	TGTGCCAGCAGCTTCCGGACTAGCGGCTACAATGAGCAGTTCTTC
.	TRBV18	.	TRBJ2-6	CASSLSRSGANVLTF	TGTGCCAGCTCCCTATCTCGGAGTGGGGCCAACGTCCTGACTTTC
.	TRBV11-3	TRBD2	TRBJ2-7	CASSLEFETSSEQYF	TGTGCCAGCAGCTTAGAATTCGAGACTAGCTCCGAGCAGTACTTC
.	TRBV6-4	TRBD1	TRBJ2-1	CASSLRDSSRHEQFF	TGTGCCAGCAGTCTCCGGGACAGCTCTCGGCATGAGCAGTTCTTC
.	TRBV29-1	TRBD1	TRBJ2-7	CSVGGTGVLGEQYF	TGCAGCGTTGGCGGGACAGGGGTTTTAGGCGAGCAGTACTTC